A selection of T cell receptor beta chains follows, all from one sample in a study of spatial heterogeneity in lung cancer. TCRdb re-called the 5' RACE reads through MiXCR, storing one row per CDR3 protein. The sample includes around 100,000 distinct CDR3 sequences, 10% to 14% of them seen just once. This sample comprised PBMCs, obtained at follow-up. The receptors were gathered from a female donor with early-stage non-small cell lung cancer. Both conserved end residues are part of each CDR3. The D gene is left open where the match is weak. Some rows mark clone size as missing; the rest say once, few, many or name a class of expanded clone.

clone size | J gene | D gene | V gene | CDR3 protein | CDR3 DNA
NA | TRBJ2-7 | NA | TRBV5-5 | CASSLRVPTNEQYF | TGTGCCAGCAGCTTGCGGGTCCCCACGAACGAGCAGTACTTC
few | TRBJ2-6 | NA | TRBV11-2 | CASSLGNSGANVLTF | TGTGCCAGCAGCTTAGGTAACTCTGGGGCCAACGTCCTGACTTTC
few | TRBJ2-7 | TRBD1 | TRBV9 | CASSSSTGTGTVVYEQYF | TGTGCCAGCAGCTCCTCTACCGGGACAGGGACCGTGGTTTACGAGCAGTACTTC
many | TRBJ1-5 | NA | TRBV18 | CASSPRAQGSNQPQHF | TGTGCCAGCTCCCCAAGAGCACAGGGATCCAATCAGCCCCAGCATTTT
medium-sized | TRBJ2-7 | NA | TRBV11-2 | CASKGDEQYF | TGTGCCAGCAAGGGGGACGAGCAGTACTTC
many | TRBJ2-7 | NA | TRBV30 | CAWKAGIVYEQYF | TGTGCCTGGAAGGCGGGAATTGTGTACGAGCAGTACTTC
many | TRBJ1-1 | NA | TRBV6-1 | CASSDHRNTEAFF | TGTGCCAGCAGTGATCACAGGAACACTGAAGCTTTCTTT
few | TRBJ2-1 | NA | TRBV11-1 | CASSYAIENEQFF | TGTGCCAGCAGCTACGCGATAGAAAATGAGCAGTTCTTC
few | TRBJ2-7 | NA | TRBV7-9 | CASSVPGRSYEQYF | TGTGCCAGCAGCGTTCCCGGGAGATCCTACGAGCAGTACTTC
NA | TRBJ2-7 | TRBD1 | TRBV27 | CASSRTGRYEQYF | TGTGCCAGCAGCAGGACAGGGAGGTACGAGCAGTACTTC
few | TRBJ2-7 | NA | TRBV21-1 | CASSKLPETENTYEQYF | TGTGCCAGCAGCAAACTGCCGGAGACAGAAAATACCTACGAGCAGTACTTC
NA | TRBJ1-2 | NA | TRBV28 | CASSSGTYGYTF | TGTGCCAGCAGTTCAGGGACCTATGGCTACACCTTC
many | TRBJ1-3 | TRBD1 | TRBV9 | CASSTGTVSGNTIYF | TGTGCCAGCAGCACTGGGACAGTTTCTGGAAACACCATATATTTT
many | TRBJ2-3 | NA | TRBV20-1 | CSAARATDTQYF | TGCAGTGCTGCCAGGGCCACAGATACGCAGTATTTT
few | TRBJ1-4 | NA | TRBV12-3/TRBV12-4 | CASSDTGRGEKLFF | TGTGCCAGCAGTGATACAGGGAGGGGTGAAAAACTGTTTTTT
many | TRBJ1-1 | TRBD1 | TRBV29-1 | CSVRRSTGSGAFF | TGCAGCGTGAGGAGGTCGACAGGGTCGGGAGCTTTCTTT
many | TRBJ2-3 | NA | TRBV5-1 | CASSRGHPTTDTQYF | TGCGCCAGCAGCCGGGGACACCCGACCACAGATACGCAGTATTTT
few | TRBJ1-1 | NA | TRBV29-1 | CSIPGQRFPRNTEAFF | TGCAGCATCCCGGGACAAAGGTTTCCCCGGAACACTGAAGCTTTCTTT
NA | TRBJ2-7 | NA | TRBV10-3 | CAAGESEQYF | TGTGCCGCCGGAGAGTCCGAGCAGTACTTC
NA | TRBJ1-1 | NA | TRBV27 | CASSLYTGSTEAFF | TGTGCCAGCAGTTTGTATACAGGGAGCACTGAAGCTTTCTTT
NA | TRBJ1-4 | NA | TRBV12-3/TRBV12-4 | CASSFGQTNEKLFF | TGTGCCAGCAGTTTTGGACAAACTAATGAAAAACTGTTTTTT
few | TRBJ2-1 | NA | TRBV9 | CASSQGKGLNEQFF | TGTGCCAGCAGTCAGGGGAAGGGACTCAATGAGCAGTTCTTC
NA | TRBJ2-4 | NA | TRBV6-6 | CASGQGLDIQYF | TGTGCCAGCGGGCAGGGACTCGACATTCAGTACTTC
NA | TRBJ1-3 | NA | TRBV5-5 | CASSFPGNTIYF | TGTGCCAGCAGCTTTCCTGGAAACACCATATATTTT
many | TRBJ2-5 | NA | TRBV3-1 | CASSQDSFQETQYF | TGTGCCAGCAGCCAAGATAGCTTCCAAGAGACCCAGTACTTC
few | TRBJ2-1 | TRBD1 | TRBV12-3/TRBV12-4 | CASSLSGTGIGEQFF | TGTGCCAGCAGCCTCAGCGGGACAGGGATTGGTGAGCAGTTCTTC
few | TRBJ2-5 | NA | TRBV24-1 | CATSGAGQETQYF | TGTGCCACCAGTGGGGCGGGCCAAGAGACCCAGTACTTC
few | TRBJ1-4 | TRBD1 | TRBV13 | CASSRTGGGEKLFF | TGTGCCAGCAGCCGGACAGGGGGCGGCGAAAAACTGTTTTTT
NA | TRBJ2-3 | NA | TRBV2 | CATDFRGKDFSTDTQYF | TGTGCCACCGATTTCCGGGGCAAAGACTTTAGCACAGATACGCAGTATTTT
NA | TRBJ2-1 | NA | TRBV11-1 | CASSLDQGSYNEQFF | TGTGCCAGCAGCTTGGACCAGGGCTCCTACAATGAGCAGTTCTTC